This TCR beta chain was sequenced for a study of T cells after yellow fever vaccination. The germline V gene encodes CDR1 LGHDT and CDR2 YNNKEL (reference sequence). The CDR3 is 15 amino acids. V was shortened by 1 base and J by 4 bases, with 13 bases between the two germline ends. This clonotype was counted only a few times. TCRdb re-called the 5' RACE reads with MiXCR, one entry per CDR3 protein. There are hundreds of thousands of distinct CDR3 sequences in the sample; approximately 21% occur only once, and roughly an eighth lies in the top ten. V usage is TRBV3-1 and J usage is TRBJ1-2; D possibly corresponds to TRBD1 (5 bases). Sequencing used PBMCs, obtained 15 days after the yellow fever booster vaccination. This clonotype was obtained from a man aged 25-45 years who received the YFV17D yellow fever vaccine. This CDR3 reads CASSQAEGRAYGYTF. The CDR3 DNA follows: TGTGCCAGCAGCCAAGCTGAGGGGCGGGCCTATGGCTACACCTTC. The full variable domain, rest sourced from reference TRBV3-1 and TRBJ1-2, is DTAVSQTPKYLVTQMGNDKSIKCEQNLGHDTMYWYKQDSKKFLKIMFSYNNKELIINETVPNRFSPKSPDKAHLNLHINSLELGDSAVYFCASSQAEGRAYGYTFGSGTRLTVV.